A single sample gave rise to the 27 T cell receptor beta chains below, sequenced in a study of blood T cell repertoires in COVID-19. The method was immunoSEQ multiplex PCR; TCRdb's version includes in-frame clones alone and lacks a portion of them. The repertoire consists of more than 300,000 clones, with 87% occurring once and the leading ten covering 10%. Source material: peripheral blood. All receptors derive from a woman aged 30 to 39 with COVID-19, enrolled during active disease.

DNA for the CDR3: TGTGCCTGGAGTGTACTCACTGAAGCTTTCTTT. This encodes CAWSVLTEAFF. The J gene is TRBJ1-1, the V gene TRBV30; D not certain. This CDR3 comprises 11 residues. The germline V and J ends were trimmed by 0 bases and 4 bases, with 3 bases remaining between them. Germline CDR1 reads GTSNPN; CDR2 reads SVGIG (reference sequence).

The CDR3 loop is CARSCRNGQETQYF. Here the CDR3 DNA reads TGTGCCAGAAGCTGCAGGAATGGCCAAGAGACCCAGTACTTC. J is TRBJ2-5 and V is TRBV5-3; D not resolved. TRBV5-3 is identified as an open reading frame with a role that is uncertain. This CDR3 is 14 amino acids long. Deletions cut 3 bases from V and 1 base from J, with 10 bases between.

The chain has TRBV16 and TRBJ2-7; 12 nucleotides match TRBD2. The ends lost 0 bases at V and 5 bases at J; junction bases unmatched: 8. The CDR3 spans 17 residues. The germline V gene has CDR1 KGHSY and CDR2 FQNENV. Here the CDR3 DNA reads TGTGCCAGCAGCCAATCGCGACCGGGACTAGCGGGCCACGAGCAGTACTTC. Residues: CASSQSRPGLAGHEQYF.

The V call is TRBV7-2, the J call TRBJ2-5; 10 positions match TRBD1. CDR3 size: 16 residues. The ends lost 4 bases at V and 2 bases at J; junction bases unmatched: 7. CDR1 and CDR2 (germline): SGHTA, FQGNSA. CDR3 protein: CASSYGTGANQETQYF. As DNA, the CDR3 is TGTGCCAGCAGCTACGGGACAGGGGCGAATCAAGAGACCCAGTACTTC.

The chain uses TRBV29-1 and TRBJ2-7; TRBD1 matches 7 bases. This CDR3 region has 12 residues. The V and J ends lost 4 bases and 3 bases, in that order; junction bases with no gene match: 3. Germline V gene lookup returns CDR1 SQVTM and CDR2 ANQGSEA. This CDR3 is CSVVQGFYEQYF. The CDR3 bases are TGCAGCGTTGTACAGGGGTTCTACGAGCAGTACTTC.

The chain links TRBV19 to TRBJ2-5; the match to TRBD2 covers 7 bases. The V and J ends lost 4 bases and 5 bases, in that order; junction bases with no gene match: 10. This CDR3 is 15 amino acids long. Germline V gene data show CDR1 as LNHDA and CDR2 as SQIVND (reference sequence). This chain's CDR3 is CASSSGTPGGETQYF. The CDR3 bases are TGTGCCAGTAGTAGCGGGACCCCGGGGGGTGAGACCCAGTACTTC.

This chain connects TRBV15 to TRBJ2-6; a weak D match, TRBD2 (6 bases). CDR3 size: 16 residues. The germline V and J ends were trimmed by 0 bases and 2 bases, with 8 bases remaining between them. CDR1 is LNHNV and CDR2 is YYDKDF in the germline V gene (reference sequence). CDR3 in amino acids: CATSRDPGAGANVLTF. In DNA, the CDR3 is TGTGCCACCAGCAGAGATCCGGGGGCTGGGGCCAACGTCCTGACTTTC.

The chain uses TRBV28 and TRBJ2-7; 11 nucleotides line up with TRBD2. The germline V gene has CDR1 MDHEN and CDR2 SYDVKM. Unmatched junction bases numbered 8, after V lost 2 bases and J lost 2 bases. The CDR3 extends over 17 amino acids. This chain's CDR3 is CASSLTPGTSGTYEQYF. The CDR3 region has the DNA TGTGCCAGCAGTTTAACCCCCGGGACTAGCGGAACCTACGAGCAGTACTTC.

The chain links TRBV28 to TRBJ2-7; 7 nucleotides line up with TRBD2. Per the germline V gene, CDR1 is MDHEN and CDR2 is SYDVKM. V trimming: 5 bases; J trimming: 3 bases; junction bases outside the gene matches: 10. The CDR3 covers 15 residues. The DNA for the CDR3 is TGTGCCAGCAGTGAATGGACTAGGGGTATCTACGAGCAGTACTTC. Amino acid sequence: CASSEWTRGIYEQYF. Looking up the rest from reference TRBV28 and TRBJ2-7 gives the full variable domain: DVKVTQSSRYLVKRTGEKVFLECVQDMDHENMFWYRQDPGLGLRLIYFSYDVKMKEKGDIPEGYSVSREKKERFSLILESASTNQTSMYLCASSEWTRGIYEQYFGPGTRLTVT.

This chain joins TRBV4-1 and TRBJ2-1, with unresolved D. The CDR3 runs 16 residues. The V end lost 0 bases, the J end lost 4 bases, and 13 bases lay between the germline ends. Germline CDR1 reads MGHRA; CDR2 reads YSYEKL. CDR3 in DNA: TGCGCCAGCAGCCAAGATTCCGCGTCAGGATACAATGAGCAGTTCTTC. Translation: CASSQDSASGYNEQFF.

The gene calls are TRBV3-1 (or the pseudogene TRBV3-2) and TRBJ1-2; TRBD1 matches at 7 bases. Unmatched junction bases numbered 8, after V lost 0 bases and J lost 4 bases. This CDR3 contains 16 residues. Germline V gene data show CDR1 as LGHDT and CDR2 as YNNKEL (reference sequence). The CDR3 sequence: CASSQDTGATIYGYTF. The DNA for the CDR3 is TGTGCCAGCAGCCAAGATACAGGGGCGACGATCTATGGCTACACCTTC.

This clone was observed a few times. The chain has TRBV4-1 and TRBJ2-3, with 14 bases matching TRBD2. With 1 base clipped from V and 6 bases from J, the junction kept 12 bases outside the gene matches. The CDR3 length is 19 residues. Per the germline V gene, CDR1 is MGHRA and CDR2 is YSYEKL. CDR3 region: CASSQGPGTSGSSGDTQYF. CDR3 DNA: TGCGCCAGCAGCCAAGGACCTGGGACTAGCGGGAGTTCCGGGGATACGCAGTATTTT.

The chain carries TRBV2 and TRBJ2-5, with a possible D match to TRBD1 (5 bases). V was pared by 7 bases and J by 5 bases, with 5 bases between. Germline V gene sequence: CDR1 SNHLY, CDR2 FYNNEI. This CDR3 region has 10 residues. In DNA, the CDR3 is TGTGCCAGCACAGGGGAGACCCAGTACTTC. This translates into CASTGETQYF.

The chain recombines TRBV12-3 or TRBV12-4 with TRBJ2-7; no clear D gene. V shed 4 bases and J shed 3 bases, with 7 bases lying between them. CDR3 length equals 12 residues. The CDR3 nucleotides are TGTGCCAGCAGTTCGACTGGCTACGAGCAGTACTTC. Protein sequence: CASSSTGYEQYF.

CDR3 protein: CASSPWDRGYGYTF. The CDR3 nucleotides are TGTGCCAGCAGCCCCTGGGACAGGGGTTATGGCTACACCTTC. V and J are TRBV3-1 (or the pseudogene TRBV3-2) and TRBJ1-2; 10 nucleotides align to TRBD1. The germline V gene encodes CDR1 LGHDT and CDR2 YNNKEL (reference sequence). V was clipped by 4 bases and J by 5 bases; unmatched bases: 4. The CDR3 contains 14 residues.

This CDR3 is CASGGDTWNTGELFF. The CDR3 bases are TGTGCTAGTGGAGGGGACACTTGGAACACCGGGGAGCTGTTTTTT. This rearrangement joins TRBV12-5 to TRBJ2-2; possibly TRBD1 for D (6 bases). Trimming left V 6 bases short and J 1 base short, with 12 bases between. CDR1 is LGHNT, CDR2 FRNRAP, per germline. The CDR3 extends over 15 amino acids.

This rearrangement joins TRBV4-3 to TRBJ2-7, with 10 nucleotides matching TRBD1. This CDR3 spans 16 amino acids. Germline assignment: CDR1 LGHNA and CDR2 YSLEER. Losses at the gene ends were 0 bases for V and 3 bases for J; bases not matched to a gene: 5. CDR3 region: CASSQDGGQGVYEQYF. The CDR3, as DNA: TGCGCCAGCAGCCAAGATGGCGGACAGGGGGTCTACGAGCAGTACTTC.

The chain has TRBV23-1 and TRBJ2-3, with 8 positions matching TRBD2. TRBV23-1 is classed as an ORF, of uncertain function. With V trimmed by 6 bases and J by 6 bases, 8 bases remained unmatched. The CDR3 is 14 amino acids. The CDR3 loop is CASRAGTSADTQYF. In DNA, the CDR3 is TGCGCCAGCAGAGCCGGGACTAGTGCGGATACGCAGTATTTT.

The genes are TRBV30 and TRBJ1-5, with 7 bases lining up with TRBD1. Germline CDR1 reads GTSNPN; CDR2 reads SVGIG (reference sequence). The junction had 6 bases not matched to a gene; V was cut back by 3 bases and J by 4 bases. The CDR3 totals 14 residues. CDR3 residues: CAWSQTGWNQPQHF. Here the CDR3 DNA reads TGTGCCTGGAGCCAGACAGGGTGGAATCAGCCCCAGCATTTT.

This chain links TRBV11-2 with TRBJ1-1, with a possible D match to TRBD1 (5 bases). The CDR3 is 16 amino acids. The V gene lost 4 bases and the J gene lost 4 bases, with 19 bases spanning the gap. From germline, CDR1 is SGHAT and CDR2 FQNNGV. The CDR3 loop is CASSSPDQGLGTEAFF. Here the CDR3 DNA reads TGTGCCAGCAGCTCCCCCGACCAGGGCCTCGGCACTGAAGCTTTCTTT.

This chain joins TRBV15 and TRBJ2-7, with D possibly matching TRBD1 (7 bases). This CDR3 comprises 17 residues. Trimming took off 0 bases at V and 4 bases at J, with 19 bases between the two ends. The germline V gene has CDR1 LNHNV and CDR2 YYDKDF (reference sequence). The CDR3 coding sequence is TGTGCCACCAGCAGAGATCAGGGGGGCAAGGGGTCATACGAGCAGTACTTC. Protein product: CATSRDQGGKGSYEQYF. Drawing the rest from reference TRBV15 and TRBJ2-7, the complete variable domain is DAMVIQNPRYQVTQFGKPVTLSCSQTLNHNVMYWYQQKSSQAPKLLFHYYDKDFNNEADTPDNFQSRRPNTSFCFLDIRSPGLGDTAMYLCATSRDQGGKGSYEQYFGPGTRLTVT.

In its sample, this clone was seen once. The chain links TRBV10-2 to TRBJ2-4; D might be TRBD2 (5 bases). The CDR3 is 21 residues long. In germline, CDR1 is WSHSY, CDR2 SAAADI. V lost 0 bases to trimming and J lost 0 bases, with 24 bases between them. The CDR3 DNA is TGCGCCAGCAGTGAGTCGGTCGGGGATCGACTGACTGCTCTAGCCAAAAACATTCAGTACTTC. The encoded protein is CASSESVGDRLTALAKNIQYF.

This chain uses TRBV4-1 with TRBJ2-4; tentatively, D is TRBD2 (5 bases). Germline V gives CDR1 MGHRA, CDR2 YSYEKL. CDR3 size: 14 residues. Trimming stripped 1 base from V and 8 bases from J, with 12 bases between. The CDR3 DNA reads TGCGCCAGCAGCCAAGCCCTCGGGATCTACATTCAGTACTTC. Translated, it gives CASSQALGIYIQYF.

As to this clone: The sample holds other DNA sequences that translate to the same CDR3. The CDR3 spells CASSRDTEAFF. The CDR3 DNA sequence: TGTGCCAGCAGCCGGGACACTGAAGCTTTCTTT. The rearrangement joins TRBV28 to TRBJ1-1; D is ambiguous. Germline CDR1 and CDR2: MDHEN and SYDVKM. The CDR3 runs to 11 residues. V was shortened by 6 bases and J by 3 bases, with 5 bases between the two germline ends.

This chain connects TRBV27 to TRBJ2-7; 12 positions match TRBD2. J lost 2 bases, V lost 5 bases, and 7 bases had no gene match. The CDR3 extends over 16 amino acids. CDR1 and CDR2 (germline): MNHEY, SMNVEV (reference sequence). The CDR3 DNA reads as TGTGCCAGCAGTCCCAAACTAGCGGGAGGCCCCTACGAGCAGTACTTC. Translation gives CASSPKLAGGPYEQYF.

This clone was detected only a few times. The J gene is TRBJ2-2, the V gene TRBV2; 13 nucleotides agree with TRBD2. This CDR3 has 15 residues. Germline-derived CDR1 and CDR2 are SNHLY and FYNNEI. V was pared by 6 bases and J by 7 bases, with 5 bases of the junction left unmatched. CDR3: CASSWTSGSNGELFF. CDR3 DNA sequence: TGTGCCAGCAGCTGGACTAGCGGGAGTAACGGGGAGCTGTTTTTT.

The chain links TRBV24-1 to TRBJ2-5; no clear D gene. V lost 4 bases to trimming and J lost 4 bases, with 12 bases between them. This CDR3 has 14 amino acids. From germline, CDR1 is KGHDR and CDR2 SFDVKD. In DNA form, the CDR3 reads TGTGCCACCAGTGACCCTTATGGCGGAGAGACCCAGTACTTC. This encodes CATSDPYGGETQYF.